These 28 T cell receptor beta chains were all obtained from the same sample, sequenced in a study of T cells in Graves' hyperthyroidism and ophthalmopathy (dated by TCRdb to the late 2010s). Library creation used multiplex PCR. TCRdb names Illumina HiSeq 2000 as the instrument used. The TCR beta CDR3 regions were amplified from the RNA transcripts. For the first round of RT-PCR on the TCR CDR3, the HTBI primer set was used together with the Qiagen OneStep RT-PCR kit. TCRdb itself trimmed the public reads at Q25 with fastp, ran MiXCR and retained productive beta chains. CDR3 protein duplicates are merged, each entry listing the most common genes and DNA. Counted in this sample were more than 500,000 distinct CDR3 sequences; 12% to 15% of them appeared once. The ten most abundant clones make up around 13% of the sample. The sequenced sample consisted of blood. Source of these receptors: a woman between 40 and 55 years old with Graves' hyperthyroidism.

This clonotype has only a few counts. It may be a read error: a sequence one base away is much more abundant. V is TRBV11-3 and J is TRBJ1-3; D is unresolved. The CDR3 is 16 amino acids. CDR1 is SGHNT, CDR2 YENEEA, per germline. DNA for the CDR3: TGTGTCAGCAGCTCGGACTCACGTTCCTCTGGAAACACCATATATTTT. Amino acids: CVSSSDSRSSGNTIYF.

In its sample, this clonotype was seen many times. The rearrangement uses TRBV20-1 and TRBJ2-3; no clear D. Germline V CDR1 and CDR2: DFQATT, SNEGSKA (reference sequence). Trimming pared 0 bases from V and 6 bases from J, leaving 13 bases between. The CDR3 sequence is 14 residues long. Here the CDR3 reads CSARDGDKLDTQYF. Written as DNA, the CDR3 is TGCAGTGCTAGAGATGGAGATAAATTGGATACGCAGTATTTT.

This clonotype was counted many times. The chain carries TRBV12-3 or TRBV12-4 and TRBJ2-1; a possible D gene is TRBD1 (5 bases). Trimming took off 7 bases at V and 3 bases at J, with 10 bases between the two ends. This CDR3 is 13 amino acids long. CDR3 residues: CASNPDSYNEQFF. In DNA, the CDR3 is TGTGCCAGCAATCCCGACAGCTACAATGAGCAGTTCTTC.

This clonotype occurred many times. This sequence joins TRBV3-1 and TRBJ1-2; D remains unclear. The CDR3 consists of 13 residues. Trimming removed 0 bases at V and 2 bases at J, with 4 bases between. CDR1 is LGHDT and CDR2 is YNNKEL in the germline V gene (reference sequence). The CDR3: CASSQDGNYGYTF. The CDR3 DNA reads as TGTGCCAGCAGCCAAGACGGGAACTATGGCTACACCTTC.

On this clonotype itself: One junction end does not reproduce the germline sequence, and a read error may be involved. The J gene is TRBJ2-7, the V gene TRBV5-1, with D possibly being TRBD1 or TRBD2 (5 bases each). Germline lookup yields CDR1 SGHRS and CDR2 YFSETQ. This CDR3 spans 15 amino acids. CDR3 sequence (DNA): TGCGCCAGTAGTCCCCTTTCTAGAGGGGTCTACGAGCAGGACTTC. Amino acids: CASSPLSRGVYEQDF.

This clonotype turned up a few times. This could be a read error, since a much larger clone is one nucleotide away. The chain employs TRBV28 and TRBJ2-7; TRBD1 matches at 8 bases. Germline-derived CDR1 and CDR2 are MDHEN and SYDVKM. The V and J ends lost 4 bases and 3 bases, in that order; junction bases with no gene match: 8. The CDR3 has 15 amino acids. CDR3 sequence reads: CASSSETGASYEQYF. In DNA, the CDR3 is TGTGCCAGCAGTTCCGAGACAGGGGCCAGCTACGAGCAGTACTTC. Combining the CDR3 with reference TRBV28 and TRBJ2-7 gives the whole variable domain DVKVTQSSRYLVKRTGEKVFLECVQDMDHENMFWYRQDPGLGLRLIYFSYDVKMKEKGDIPEGYSVSREKKERFSLILESASTNQTSMYLCASSSETGASYEQYFGPGTRLTVT.

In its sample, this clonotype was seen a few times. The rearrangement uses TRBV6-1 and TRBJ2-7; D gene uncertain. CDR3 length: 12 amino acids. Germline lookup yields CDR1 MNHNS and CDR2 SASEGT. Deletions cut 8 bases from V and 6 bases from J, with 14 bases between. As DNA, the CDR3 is TGTGCCAGCGGGATGAAGGGCGGCGAGCAGTACTTC. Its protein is CASGMKGGEQYF.

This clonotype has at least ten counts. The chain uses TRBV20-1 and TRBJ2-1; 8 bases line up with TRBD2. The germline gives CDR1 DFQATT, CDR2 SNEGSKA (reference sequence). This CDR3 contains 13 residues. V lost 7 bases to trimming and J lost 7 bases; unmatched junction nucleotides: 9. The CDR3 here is CSVQAGAQNEQFF. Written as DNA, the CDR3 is TGCAGTGTCCAAGCGGGAGCGCAAAATGAGCAGTTCTTC.

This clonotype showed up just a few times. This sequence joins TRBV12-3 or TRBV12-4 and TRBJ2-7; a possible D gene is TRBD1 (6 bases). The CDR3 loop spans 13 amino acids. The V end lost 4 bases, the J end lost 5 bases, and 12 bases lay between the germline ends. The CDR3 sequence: CASSSSNRDEQYF. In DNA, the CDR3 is TGTGCCAGCAGTTCCTCAAACAGGGACGAGCAGTACTTC.

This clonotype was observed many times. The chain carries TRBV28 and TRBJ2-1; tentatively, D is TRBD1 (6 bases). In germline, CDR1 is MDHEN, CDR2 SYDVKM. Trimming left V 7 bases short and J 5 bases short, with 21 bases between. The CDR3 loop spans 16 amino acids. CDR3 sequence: CASTSVTGTSNNEQFF. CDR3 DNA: TGTGCCAGCACCTCAGTAACCGGGACATCTAACAATGAGCAGTTCTTC.

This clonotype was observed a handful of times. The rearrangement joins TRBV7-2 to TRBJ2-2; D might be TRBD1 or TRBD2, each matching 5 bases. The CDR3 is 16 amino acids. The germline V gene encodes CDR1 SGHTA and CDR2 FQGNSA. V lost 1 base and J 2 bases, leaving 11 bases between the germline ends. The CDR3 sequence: CASSLVGVSNTGELFF. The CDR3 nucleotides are TGTGCCAGCAGCTTAGTGGGGGTTTCAAACACCGGGGAGCTGTTTTTT. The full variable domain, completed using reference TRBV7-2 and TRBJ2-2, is GAGVSQSPSNKVTEKGKDVELRCDPISGHTALYWYRQSLGQGLEFLIYFQGNSAPDKSGLPSDRFSAERTGGSVSTLTIQRTQQEDSAVYLCASSLVGVSNTGELFFGEGSRLTVL.

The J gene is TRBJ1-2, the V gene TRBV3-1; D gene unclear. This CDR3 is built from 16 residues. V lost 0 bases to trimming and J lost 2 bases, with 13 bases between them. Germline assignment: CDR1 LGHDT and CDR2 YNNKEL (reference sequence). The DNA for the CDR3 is TGTGCCAGCAGCCAAGATCCAGCAATACCCAACTATGGCTACACCTTC. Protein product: CASSQDPAIPNYGYTF.

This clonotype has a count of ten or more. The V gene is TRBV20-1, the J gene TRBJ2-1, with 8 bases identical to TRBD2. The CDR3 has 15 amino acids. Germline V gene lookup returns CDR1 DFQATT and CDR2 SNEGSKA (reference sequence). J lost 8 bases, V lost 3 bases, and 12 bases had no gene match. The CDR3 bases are TGCAGTGCTAGGCCTAGGCTAGCGGGTAGGGATGAGCAGTTCTTC. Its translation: CSARPRLAGRDEQFF.

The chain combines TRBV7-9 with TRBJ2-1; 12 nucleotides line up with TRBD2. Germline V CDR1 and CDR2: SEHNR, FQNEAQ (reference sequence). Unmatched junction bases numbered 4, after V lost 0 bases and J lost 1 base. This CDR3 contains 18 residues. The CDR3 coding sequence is TGTGCCAGCAGCTTAGCCCCAGGACTAGCGGGATCCTACAATGAGCAGTTCTTC. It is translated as CASSLAPGLAGSYNEQFF.

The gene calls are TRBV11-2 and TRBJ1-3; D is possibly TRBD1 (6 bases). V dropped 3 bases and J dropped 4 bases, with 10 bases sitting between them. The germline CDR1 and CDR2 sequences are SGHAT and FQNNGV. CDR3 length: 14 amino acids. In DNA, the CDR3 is TGTGCCAGCAGCTTGCAGGGGAAGGGAAACACCATATATTTT. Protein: CASSLQGKGNTIYF.

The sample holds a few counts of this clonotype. CDR3 residues: CASSQELGLAGPNNEQFF. The CDR3 DNA is TGTGCCAGCAGCCAAGAGTTAGGACTAGCGGGGCCTAACAATGAGCAGTTCTTC. This chain links TRBV3-1 with TRBJ2-1, with TRBD2 matching over 12 bases. The CDR3 is 18 residues long. V lost 0 bases, J lost 5 bases, and 8 bases stayed unmatched. Looked up from germline, CDR1 is LGHDT and CDR2 is YNNKEL (reference sequence).

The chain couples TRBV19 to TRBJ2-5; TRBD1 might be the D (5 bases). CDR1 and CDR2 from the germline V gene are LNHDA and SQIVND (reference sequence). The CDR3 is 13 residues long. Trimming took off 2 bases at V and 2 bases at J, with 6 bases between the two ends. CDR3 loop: CASSITGQETQYF. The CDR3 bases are TGTGCCAGTAGTATAACAGGACAAGAGACCCAGTACTTC. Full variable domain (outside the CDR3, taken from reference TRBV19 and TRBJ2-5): DGGITQSPKYLFRKEGQNVTLSCEQNLNHDAMYWYRQDPGQGLRLIYYSQIVNDFQKGDIAEGYSVSREKKESFPLTVTSAQKNPTAFYLCASSITGQETQYFGPGTRLLVL.

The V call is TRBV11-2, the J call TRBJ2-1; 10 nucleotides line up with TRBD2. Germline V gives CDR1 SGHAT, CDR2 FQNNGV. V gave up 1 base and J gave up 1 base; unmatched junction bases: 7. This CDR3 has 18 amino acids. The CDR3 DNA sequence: TGTGCCAGCAGCTTAGGAATGCTAGCGGGAGCATCCTACAATGAGCAGTTCTTC. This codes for CASSLGMLAGASYNEQFF.

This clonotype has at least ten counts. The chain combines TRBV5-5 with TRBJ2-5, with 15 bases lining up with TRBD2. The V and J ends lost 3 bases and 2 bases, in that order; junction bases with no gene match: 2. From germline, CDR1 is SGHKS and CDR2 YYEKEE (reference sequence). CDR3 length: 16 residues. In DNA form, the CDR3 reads TGTGCCAGCAGCTGGACTAGCGGGAGGGCACAAGAGACCCAGTACTTC. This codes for CASSWTSGRAQETQYF.

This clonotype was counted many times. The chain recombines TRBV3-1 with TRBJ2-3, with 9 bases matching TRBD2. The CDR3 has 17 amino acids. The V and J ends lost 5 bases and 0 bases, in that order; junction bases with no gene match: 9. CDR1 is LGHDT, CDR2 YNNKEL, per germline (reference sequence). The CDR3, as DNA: TGTGCCAGCAGCTCTCCCGGCGGGAGGGGTAGCACAGATACGCAGTATTTT. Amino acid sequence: CASSSPGGRGSTDTQYF.

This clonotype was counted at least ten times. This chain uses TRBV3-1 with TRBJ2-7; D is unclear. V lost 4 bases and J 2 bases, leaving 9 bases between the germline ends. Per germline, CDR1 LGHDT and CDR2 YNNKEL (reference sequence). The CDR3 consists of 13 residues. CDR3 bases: TGTGCCAGCAGCCGACCCGGTCCCTACGAGCAGTACTTC. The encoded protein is CASSRPGPYEQYF.

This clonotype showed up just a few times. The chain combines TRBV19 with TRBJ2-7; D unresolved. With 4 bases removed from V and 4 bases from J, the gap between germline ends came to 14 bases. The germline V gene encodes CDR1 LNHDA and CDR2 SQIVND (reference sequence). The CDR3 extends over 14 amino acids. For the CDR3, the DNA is TGTGCCAGTAGTACATCCCAACAGCCATACGAGCAGTACTTC. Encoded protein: CASSTSQQPYEQYF.

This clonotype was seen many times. CDR3 protein: CASSVTSGYTGELFF. The CDR3, as DNA: TGCGCCAGCAGCGTGACTAGCGGTTACACCGGGGAGCTGTTTTTT. The chain joins TRBV10-1 to TRBJ2-2; TRBD2 matches 9 bases. Per the germline V gene, CDR1 is WNHNN and CDR2 is SYGVQD (reference sequence). The CDR3 is 15 amino acids. V shed 6 bases and J 3 bases; nucleotides not matched to a gene: 5.

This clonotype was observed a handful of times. CDR3 coding DNA: TGTGCCAGCAGCTTAACAGGGGCACCCGCGGCTGAAGCTTTCTTT. Protein sequence: CASSLTGAPAAEAFF. The chain couples TRBV7-3 to TRBJ1-1, with TRBD1 as a possible D gene (5 bases). The germline CDR1 and CDR2 sequences are SGHTA and FQGTGA. The V gene lost 0 bases and the J gene lost 6 bases, with 14 bases spanning the gap. The CDR3 covers 15 residues.

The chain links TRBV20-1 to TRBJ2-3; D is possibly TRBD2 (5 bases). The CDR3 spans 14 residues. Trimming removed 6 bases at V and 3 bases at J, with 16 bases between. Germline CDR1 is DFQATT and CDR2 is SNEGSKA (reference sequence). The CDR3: CSAPKLAGTDTQYF. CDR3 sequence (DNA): TGCAGTGCGCCGAAGCTAGCTGGGACAGATACGCAGTATTTT.

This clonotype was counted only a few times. CDR3 sequence (DNA): TGTGCCAGCACCCAGGACAGGGTGGACACCGGGGAGCTGTTTTTT. It encodes CASTQDRVDTGELFF. This rearrangement joins TRBV5-4 to TRBJ2-2; 8 bases fit TRBD1. CDR3 length equals 15 residues. Germline lookup yields CDR1 SGHNT and CDR2 YYREEE (reference sequence). V gave up 6 bases and J gave up 3 bases; unmatched junction bases: 7.

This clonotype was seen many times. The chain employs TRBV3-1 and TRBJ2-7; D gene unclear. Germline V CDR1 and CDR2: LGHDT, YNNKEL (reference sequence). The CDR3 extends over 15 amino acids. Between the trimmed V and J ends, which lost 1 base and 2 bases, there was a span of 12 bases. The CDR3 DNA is TGTGCCAGCAGCCAAGTTTACGGTAGAACCTACGAGCAGTACTTC. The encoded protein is CASSQVYGRTYEQYF.

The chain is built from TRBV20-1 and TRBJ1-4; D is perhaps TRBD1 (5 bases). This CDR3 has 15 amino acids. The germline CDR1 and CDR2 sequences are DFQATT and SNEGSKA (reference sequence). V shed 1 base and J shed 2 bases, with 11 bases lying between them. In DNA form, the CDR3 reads TGCAGTGCTAGAGCTGGGGGATCTACTAATGAAAAACTGTTTTTT. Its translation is CSARAGGSTNEKLFF.